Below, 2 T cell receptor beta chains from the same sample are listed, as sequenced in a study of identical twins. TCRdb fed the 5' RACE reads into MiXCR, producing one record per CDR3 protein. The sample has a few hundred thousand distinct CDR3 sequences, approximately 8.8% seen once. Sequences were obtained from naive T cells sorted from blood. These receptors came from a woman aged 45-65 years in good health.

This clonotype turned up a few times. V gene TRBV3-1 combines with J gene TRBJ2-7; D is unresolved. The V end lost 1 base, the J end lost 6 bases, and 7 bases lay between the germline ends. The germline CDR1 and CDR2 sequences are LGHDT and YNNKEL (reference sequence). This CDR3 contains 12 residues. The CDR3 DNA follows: TGTGCCAGCAGCCAAGTCCAAGCCGAGCAGTACTTC. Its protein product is CASSQVQAEQYF.

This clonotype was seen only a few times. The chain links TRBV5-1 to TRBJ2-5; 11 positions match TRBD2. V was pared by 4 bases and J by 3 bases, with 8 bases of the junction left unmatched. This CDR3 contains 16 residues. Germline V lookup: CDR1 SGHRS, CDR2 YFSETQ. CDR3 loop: CASSLTGTSGEETQYF. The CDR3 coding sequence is TGCGCCAGCAGCCTTACCGGGACTAGCGGAGAAGAGACCCAGTACTTC.